One sample yielded the 4 T cell receptor beta chains listed below, sequenced in a study of PD-L1 blockade in urothelial cancer. The repertoire was sequenced with immunoSEQ multiplex PCR; TCRdb's copy has only in-frame clones and lacks some. The repertoire holds approximately 110,000 clones, with approximately 86% as singletons. This specimen was PBMCs, taken around atezolizumab (anti-PD-L1) treatment. All receptors come from a man aged 45 to 65 with urothelial cancer.

The chain combines TRBV19 with TRBJ2-1; 7 nucleotides align to TRBD1. CDR3 length: 15 residues. V trimming: 5 bases; J trimming: 8 bases; junction bases outside the gene matches: 12. Germline V CDR1 and CDR2: LNHDA, SQIVND (reference sequence). The chain's CDR3 is CASSGRQGPLDEQFF. CDR3 bases: TGTGCCAGTAGTGGAAGACAGGGCCCCTTGGATGAGCAGTTCTTC.

CDR3 sequence reads: CASSGRAGFQETQYF. In DNA form, the CDR3 reads TGTGCCAGCAGTGGGAGGGCGGGTTTCCAAGAGACCCAGTACTTC. The chain combines TRBV6-6 with TRBJ2-5, with 7 bases aligning to TRBD2. CDR1 is MNHNY and CDR2 is SVGAGI in the germline V gene (reference sequence). With 5 bases clipped from V and 1 base from J, the junction kept 7 bases outside the gene matches. This CDR3 contains 15 residues.

The rearrangement joins TRBV28 to TRBJ2-7; 10 bases agree with TRBD1. CDR3 length: 17 amino acids. Trimming removed 7 bases from V and 3 bases from J; junction bases left unmatched: 15. Per the germline V gene, CDR1 is MDHEN and CDR2 is SYDVKM. The CDR3 DNA reads as TGTGCCAGCAAGAAGGACAGGGGGTTTGATGGATTCTACGAGCAGTACTTC. Translating gives CASKKDRGFDGFYEQYF.

This chain uses TRBV19 with TRBJ2-5; 8 nucleotides line up with TRBD1. The CDR3 is made up of 15 amino acids. In germline, CDR1 is LNHDA, CDR2 SQIVND (reference sequence). Germline trimming cut 1 base from V and 0 bases from J; bases unmatched to any gene: 1. The CDR3: CASSIGTGYQETQYF. As DNA, the CDR3 is TGTGCCAGTAGTATAGGGACAGGGTACCAAGAGACCCAGTACTTC.